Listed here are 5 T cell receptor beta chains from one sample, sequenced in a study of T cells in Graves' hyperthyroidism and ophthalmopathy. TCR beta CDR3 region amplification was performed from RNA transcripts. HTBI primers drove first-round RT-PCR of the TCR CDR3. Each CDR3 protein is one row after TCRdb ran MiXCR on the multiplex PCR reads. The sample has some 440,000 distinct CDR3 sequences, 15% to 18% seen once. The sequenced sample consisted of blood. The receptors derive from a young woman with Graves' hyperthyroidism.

DNA for the CDR3: TGTGCCAGCAGTGTTGGGGGAGGGTCCTATAATTCACCCCTCCACTTT. Amino acids: CASSVGGGSYNSPLHF. V usage is TRBV27 and J usage is TRBJ1-6; D is possibly TRBD1 (5 bases). CDR1 is MNHEY, CDR2 SMNVEV, per germline (reference sequence). The CDR3 is made up of 16 amino acids. The germline V and J ends were trimmed by 5 bases and 1 base, with 12 bases remaining between them.

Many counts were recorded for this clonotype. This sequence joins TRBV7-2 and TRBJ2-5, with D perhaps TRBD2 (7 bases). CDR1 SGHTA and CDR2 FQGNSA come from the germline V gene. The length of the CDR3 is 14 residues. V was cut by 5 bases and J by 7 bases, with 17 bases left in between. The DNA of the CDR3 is TGTGCCAGCAGCACGACGGCGGGGGCCGGGACCCAGTACTTC. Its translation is CASSTTAGAGTQYF.

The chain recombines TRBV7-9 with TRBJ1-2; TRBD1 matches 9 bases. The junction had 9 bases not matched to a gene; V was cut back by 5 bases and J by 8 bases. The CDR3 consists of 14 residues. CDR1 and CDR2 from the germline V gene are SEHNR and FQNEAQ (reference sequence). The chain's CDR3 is CASSGGRDRDGYTF. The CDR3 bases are TGTGCCAGCAGCGGTGGCCGGGACAGGGACGGCTACACCTTC.

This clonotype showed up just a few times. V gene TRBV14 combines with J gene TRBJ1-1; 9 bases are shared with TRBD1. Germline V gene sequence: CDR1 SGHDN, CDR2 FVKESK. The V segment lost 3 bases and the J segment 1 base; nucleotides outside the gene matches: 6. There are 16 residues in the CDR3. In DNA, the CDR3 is TGTGCCAGCAGCCAGACAGGGGGAATGGCGAACACTGAAGCTTTCTTT. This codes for CASSQTGGMANTEAFF.

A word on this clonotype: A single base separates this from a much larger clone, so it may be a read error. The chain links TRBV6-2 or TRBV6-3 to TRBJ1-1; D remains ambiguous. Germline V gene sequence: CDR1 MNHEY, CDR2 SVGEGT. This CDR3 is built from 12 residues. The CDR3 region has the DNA TGTGCCACCAGTGGCACATACGGTGGAGCTTTCTTT. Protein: CATSGTYGGAFF.